This T cell receptor (beta chain) originates from a study of CD8+CD57+ T cells in acquired aplastic anemia (dated by TCRdb to 2016 to 2019). A note on the overall study: On average, sorted CD4+ and CD8+ cells yielded roughly 3.4 ug of extracted DNA, with a range of roughly 0.19 to 27.4 ug. CD8+CD57+ expansion was defined as frequency above the mean frequency observed in healthy subjects. Study-wide conclusions, independent of this receptor: Roughly 29 CD8+ CDR3 sequences were found to be shared between patients and controls, but these sequences appeared to be highly expressed in patients and within the immunodominant clones of the patients. No significant difference in CD8+ Simpson's diversity was found between patients and healthy controls (P=0.060).

The patients picked for sequencing were ones in whom flow cytometry had shown an expansion of CD8+CD57+ cells. Severe acquired aplastic anemia was diagnosed in all patients according to International Study of Aplastic Anemia and Agranulocytosis and Camitta criteria. At the time blood was sampled, none of the patients had received any therapy. TCR repertoires of sorted CD4+ and CD8+ blood T cells from severe aplastic anemia patients and healthy subjects were deep-sequenced in the study. Patients were enrolled in the USA under clinicaltrials.gov protocols 00001620, 01623167, 00001397, 00071045, 00081523 and 00961064. Ficoll-Paque density gradient centrifugation was used to isolate peripheral blood mononuclear cells. Before DNA extraction, CD4+ and CD8+ T cells were sorted by FACS or by magnetic beads. This clonotype has ten or more counts. Its binding antigen is unknown. Base qualities are missing; no much larger clone stands one base away.

The CDR3, from cysteine to phenylalanine, totals 14 residues. Solely the CDR3 DNA is kept, with 42 bases framed from the first base. The V end loses 5 bases and the J end loses 2 bases, and a stretch of 13 bases separates them. From a lookup of the germline V gene, CDR1 and CDR2 are ENHRY and SYGVKD. Genomic DNA was used as template for profiling of TCR beta VDJ combinations and CDR3 sequences. An Illumina HiSeq 2000 was used for TCR repertoire sequencing. The paper's data handling went like this. TRBV/TRBJ rearrangement plots, CDR3 size and DJ length profiles, and Simpson's diversity index were used to evaluate the repertoires. The most abundant DNA sequence in the deep sequencing data was defined as the immunodominant clone. CDR3 amino acid sequences were checked for sharing between subjects and were compared against published repertoires and the VDJdb database. The public reads were reanalyzed by TCRdb: fastp trimming at Q25, MiXCR alignment, in-frame beta chains only. Each entry merges the rows of one CDR3 protein and shows their most common DNA and genes. What appears here as the V and J calls and clone size reflects TCRdb's work, not the paper's. Counted in this sample were 200,000 to 250,000 distinct CDR3 sequences; over 55% of them appeared once. Clones ranked in the top ten supply roughly 62% of the sample.

The rearranged segments are TRBV10-3 and TRBJ2-7; possibly the D gene is TRBD1, per 6 matching bases. This TCR came from a human donor with aplastic anemia. The specimen was sorted CD4+, CD8+, or CD8+CD57+ T cells (not recorded which) from PBMCs. The CDR3 protein sequence reads: CAISRFGQTYEQYF. The DNA is as follows: TGTGCCATCAGTCGTTTTGGACAGACCTACGAGCAGTACTTC.